Included here is one T cell receptor beta chain sequence, with context. The PCR employed 60 Vbeta primers together with 13 Jbeta primers. Method: immunoSEQ multiplex PCR; TCRdb's copy keeps in-frame clones and lacks some. The repertoire holds 120,000 to 150,000 clones, over 75% seen once, with about 0.66% in the top ten. This entry belongs to a study of cytomegalovirus exposure and HLA in healthy donors. About the study: Within the Caucasian-associated ancestry cluster were more than 75% of the roughly 400 genotyped donors.

CDR3 length equals 18 residues. V lost 0 bases, J lost 7 bases, and 21 bases lay in between. The germline V gene encodes CDR1 LGHNA and CDR2 YSLEER. The receptor comes from a male donor in good health and CMV-seronegative. Sequencing was done on a sample of PBMCs. The chain combines TRBV4-3 with TRBJ2-2; D gene unclear. CDR3 amino acids: CASSQDTPSFGPDGELFF. The CDR3 bases are TGCGCCAGCAGCCAAGATACACCCTCTTTTGGGCCCGACGGGGAGCTGTTTTTT.